The TCR beta chain described here comes from a study of shared clonotypes between healthy human individuals. The quantity of DNA used in unsorted PBMC replicate PCRs was around 300 ng, corresponding to 25,000 to 35,000 T cell genomes. Here immunoSEQ multiplex PCR was the method, and the copy in TCRdb shows in-frame clones only, minus some. The table lists 550,000 to 600,000 clones, about 80% of them singletons, with around 12% in the top ten. This CDR3 is built from 14 residues. CDR1 and CDR2 (germline): SGHRS, YFSETQ. This receptor was obtained from a woman between 40 and 50 years old in good health. Some clones in this sample may be carry-over from other donors' samples. The chain joins TRBV5-1 to TRBJ2-5, with TRBD1 as a possible D gene (7 bases). TRBJ2-7 matches the DNA end more closely, so the J call is doubtful. Sequenced sample: PBMCs. The CDR3: CASSSAGQSYEQYF. The CDR3, as DNA: TGCGCCAGCAGCTCGGCGGGACAGTCCTACGAGCAGTACTTC.